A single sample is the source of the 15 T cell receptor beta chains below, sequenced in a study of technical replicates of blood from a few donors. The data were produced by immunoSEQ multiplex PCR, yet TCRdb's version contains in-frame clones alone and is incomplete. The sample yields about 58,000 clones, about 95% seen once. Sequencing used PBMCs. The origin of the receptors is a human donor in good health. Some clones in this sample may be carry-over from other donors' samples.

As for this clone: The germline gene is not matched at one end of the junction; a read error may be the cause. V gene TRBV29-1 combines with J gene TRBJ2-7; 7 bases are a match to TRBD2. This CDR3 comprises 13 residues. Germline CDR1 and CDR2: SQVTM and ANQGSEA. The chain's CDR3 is CSVEGEGSYEQYF. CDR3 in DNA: TGCAGCGTCGAAGGGGAGGGGTCGTACGAGCAGTACTTC.

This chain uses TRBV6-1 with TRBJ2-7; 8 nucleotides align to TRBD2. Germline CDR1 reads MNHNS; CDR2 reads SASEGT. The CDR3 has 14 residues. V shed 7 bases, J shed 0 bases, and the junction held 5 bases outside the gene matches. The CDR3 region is CASIAGFPSYEQYF. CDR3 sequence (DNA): TGTGCCAGCATAGCGGGATTCCCCTCCTACGAGCAGTACTTC.

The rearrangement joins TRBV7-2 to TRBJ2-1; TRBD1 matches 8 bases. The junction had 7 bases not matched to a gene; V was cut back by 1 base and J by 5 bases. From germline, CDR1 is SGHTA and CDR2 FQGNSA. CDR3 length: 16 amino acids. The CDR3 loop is CASSLVMGTGNNEQFF. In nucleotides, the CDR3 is TGTGCCAGCAGCTTAGTAATGGGGACAGGCAACAATGAGCAGTTCTTC.

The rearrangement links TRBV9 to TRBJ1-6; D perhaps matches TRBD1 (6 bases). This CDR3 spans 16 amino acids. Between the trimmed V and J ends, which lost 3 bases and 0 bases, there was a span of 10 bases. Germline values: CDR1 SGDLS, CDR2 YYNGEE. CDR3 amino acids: CASSDPGASYNSPLHF. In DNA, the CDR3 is TGTGCCAGCAGCGACCCAGGGGCCTCCTATAATTCACCCCTCCACTTT.

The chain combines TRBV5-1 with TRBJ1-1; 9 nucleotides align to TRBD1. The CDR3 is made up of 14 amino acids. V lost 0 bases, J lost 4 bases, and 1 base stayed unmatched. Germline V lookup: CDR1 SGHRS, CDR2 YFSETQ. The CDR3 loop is CASSLGQGGTEAFF. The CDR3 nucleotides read TGCGCCAGCAGCTTGGGACAGGGGGGCACTGAAGCTTTCTTT.

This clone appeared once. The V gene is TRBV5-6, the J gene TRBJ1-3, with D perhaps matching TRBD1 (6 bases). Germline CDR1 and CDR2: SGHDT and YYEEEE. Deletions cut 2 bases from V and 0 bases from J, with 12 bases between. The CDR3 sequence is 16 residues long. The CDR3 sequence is CASSLGQLNSGNTIYF. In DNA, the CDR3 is TGTGCCAGCAGCTTAGGACAGCTAAACTCTGGAAACACCATATATTTT.

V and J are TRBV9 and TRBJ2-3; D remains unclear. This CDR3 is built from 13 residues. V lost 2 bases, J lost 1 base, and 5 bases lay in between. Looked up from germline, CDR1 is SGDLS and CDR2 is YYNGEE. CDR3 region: CASSVPGTDTQYF. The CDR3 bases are TGTGCCAGCAGCGTTCCGGGCACAGATACGCAGTATTTT. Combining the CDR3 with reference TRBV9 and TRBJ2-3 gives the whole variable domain DSGVTQTPKHLITATGQRVTLRCSPRSGDLSVYWYQQSLDQGLQFLIQYYNGEERAKGNILERFSAQQFPDLHSELNLSSLELGDSALYFCASSVPGTDTQYFGPGTRLTVL.

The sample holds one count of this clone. CDR3 region: CASSDGGKETQYF. The CDR3, as DNA: TGTGCCAGCAGCGACGGGGGGAAGGAGACCCAGTACTTC. The V gene is TRBV2, the J gene TRBJ2-5; TRBD2 matches at 7 bases. Germline V gene sequence: CDR1 SNHLY, CDR2 FYNNEI. With V trimmed by 6 bases and J by 5 bases, 6 bases remained unmatched. The CDR3 loop spans 13 amino acids.

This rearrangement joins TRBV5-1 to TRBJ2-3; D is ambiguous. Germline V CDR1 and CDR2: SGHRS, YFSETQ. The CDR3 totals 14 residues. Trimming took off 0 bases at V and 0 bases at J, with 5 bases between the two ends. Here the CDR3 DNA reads TGCGCCAGCAGCTTGGAACAGAGCACAGATACGCAGTATTTT. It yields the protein CASSLEQSTDTQYF.

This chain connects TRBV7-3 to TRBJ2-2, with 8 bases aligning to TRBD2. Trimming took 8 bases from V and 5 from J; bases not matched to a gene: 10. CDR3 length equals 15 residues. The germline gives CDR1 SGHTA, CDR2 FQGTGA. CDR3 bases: TGTGCCAGCCTACCACTCGGGGGGGGGACCGGGGAGCTGTTTTTT. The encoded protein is CASLPLGGGTGELFF. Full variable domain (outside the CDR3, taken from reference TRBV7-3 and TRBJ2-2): GAGVSQTPSNKVTEKGKYVELRCDPISGHTALYWYRQSLGQGPEFLIYFQGTGAADDSGLPNDRFFAVRPEGSVSTLKIQRTERGDSAVYLCASLPLGGGTGELFFGEGSRLTVL.

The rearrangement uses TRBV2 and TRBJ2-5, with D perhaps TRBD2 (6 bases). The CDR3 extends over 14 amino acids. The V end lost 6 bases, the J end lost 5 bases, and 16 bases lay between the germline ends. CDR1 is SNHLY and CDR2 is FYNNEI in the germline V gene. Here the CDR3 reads CASSRGGDRETQYF. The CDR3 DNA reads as TGTGCCAGCAGCCGAGGCGGGGATAGGGAGACCCAGTACTTC.

CDR3 sequence: CARQGPKWSQYF. Written as DNA, the CDR3 is TGTGCCAGACAGGGTCCGAAGTGGAGCCAGTACTTC. J is TRBJ2-5 and V is TRBV6-4, with a tentative D call TRBD1 (6 bases). Trimming shortened V by 9 bases and J by 10 bases, and 18 bases separated the two germline ends. The CDR3 length is 12 residues. Germline values: CDR1 MRHNA, CDR2 SNTAGT.

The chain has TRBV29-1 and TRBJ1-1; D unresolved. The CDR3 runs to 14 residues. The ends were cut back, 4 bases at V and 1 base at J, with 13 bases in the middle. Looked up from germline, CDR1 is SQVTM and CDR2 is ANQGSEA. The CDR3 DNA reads TGCAGCGTTGTAGGCCCCGGCGGGAACACTGAAGCTTTCTTT. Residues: CSVVGPGGNTEAFF.

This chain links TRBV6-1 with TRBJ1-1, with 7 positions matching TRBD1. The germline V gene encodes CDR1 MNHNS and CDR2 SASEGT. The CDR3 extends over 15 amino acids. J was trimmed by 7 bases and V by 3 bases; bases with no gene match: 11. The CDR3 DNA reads TGTGCCAGCAGTGATCCTGGAGGGGGCTTGGGTGAAGCTTTCTTT. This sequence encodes CASSDPGGGLGEAFF.

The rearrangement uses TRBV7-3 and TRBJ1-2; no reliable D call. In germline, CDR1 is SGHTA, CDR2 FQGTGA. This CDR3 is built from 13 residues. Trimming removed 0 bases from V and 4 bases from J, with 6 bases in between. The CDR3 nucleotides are TGTGCCAGCAGCTTAACCAACGGCTATGGCTACACCTTC. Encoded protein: CASSLTNGYGYTF.